The table lists the clone carrying this T cell receptor (beta chain) with a count of one. Its antigen is not identified. The table came from immunoSEQ multiplex PCR; TCRdb's copy has only in-frame clones and leaves some out. The sample records 20,000 to 25,000 clones, just under 80% being singletons. The record originates from a study of T cells in tumors after PD-1 blockade. Whole-study context: Excluded were patients with checkpoint blockade, immunosuppressants, or radiotherapy or other anti-cancer therapy within 4 weeks. During anti-PD-1 treatment, some patients continued daily vismodegib 150 mg. Peripheral blood samples averaged approximately 35,000 unique clonotypes and about 110,000 templates. Overall study results and limits: Some novel exhausted tumor clones appeared in pre-treatment blood, suggesting peripheral recruitment.

Germline CDR1 and CDR2: SGHRS and YFSETQ. V lost 0 bases and J lost 1, with 15 bases in between. CDR3 length: 17 residues. The clonotype originates from a human donor with basal cell carcinoma. This chain connects TRBV5-1 to TRBJ2-3; D is tentatively TRBD1 or TRBD2 (5 bases each). This specimen consisted of PBMCs, obtained before anti-PD-1 treatment. The CDR3 is CASSLDGWGSGTDTQYF. CDR3 sequence (DNA): TGCGCCAGCAGCTTGGACGGGTGGGGGTCGGGCACAGATACGCAGTATTTT.